This note documents a single T cell receptor (beta chain) sequence. The antigen is unknown. This record belongs to a study of CD8 T cells in ankylosing spondylitis. Overall study results and limits: Seemingly distinctive of ankylosing spondylitis blood was a TCR beta motif formed by eight highly homologous variants. It was reported that disease-linked clones were significantly enriched in matched ankylosing spondylitis synovial fluid.

This CDR3 spans 16 amino acids. V shed 5 bases and J shed 0 bases, with 14 bases lying between them. Germline-derived CDR1 and CDR2 are MNHNS and SASEGT. It was by quantitative 5'-RACE with molecular barcodes that TCR beta libraries were made. TCRdb re-called the 5' RACE reads with MiXCR, one entry per CDR3 protein. The table records about 480,000 distinct CDR3 sequences, 15% to 20% of them present only once. This chain uses TRBV6-1 with TRBJ1-3, with a possible D match to TRBD1 (5 bases). The sequenced sample was blood, either unsorted or a sorted T cell fraction (not recorded which). This receptor was identified in a male donor with ankylosing spondylitis. DNA of the CDR3: TGTGCCAGCAGTAAAGGGGCGGACTCCTCTGGAAACACCATATATTTT. Translation: CASSKGADSSGNTIYF.